The T cell receptor beta chain described here comes from a study of cytomegalovirus exposure and HLA in healthy donors. At the level of the study: The same platform was used for the 90 to 150 validation repertoires as for the 666 first-cohort repertoires, as reported in a later analysis.

Trimming left V 7 bases short and J 5 bases short, with 19 bases between. This CDR3 spans 15 amino acids. Per the germline V gene, CDR1 is MDHEN and CDR2 is SYDVKM. Overall study results and limits: Many donors shared some public TCRs, even though most TCR sequences were rare. That first-cohort TCR clusters tended to co-occur in the roughly 130 validation repertoires was found in a later analysis.

Data came from immunoSEQ multiplex PCR; TCRdb stores just in-frame clones and leaves some out. The sample contains 55,000 to 70,000 clones, around 93% of which appear only once. With respect to this clone: Its target is not known.

J is TRBJ2-3 and V is TRBV28; TRBD2 might be the D (7 bases). The material sequenced was PBMCs. The clonotype originates from a man aged 18 to 30 in good health and CMV-seronegative. The CDR3 is CASTDPGGAGDTQYF. CDR3 nucleotide sequence: TGTGCCAGCACCGATCCGGGGGGCGCGGGAGATACGCAGTATTTT.